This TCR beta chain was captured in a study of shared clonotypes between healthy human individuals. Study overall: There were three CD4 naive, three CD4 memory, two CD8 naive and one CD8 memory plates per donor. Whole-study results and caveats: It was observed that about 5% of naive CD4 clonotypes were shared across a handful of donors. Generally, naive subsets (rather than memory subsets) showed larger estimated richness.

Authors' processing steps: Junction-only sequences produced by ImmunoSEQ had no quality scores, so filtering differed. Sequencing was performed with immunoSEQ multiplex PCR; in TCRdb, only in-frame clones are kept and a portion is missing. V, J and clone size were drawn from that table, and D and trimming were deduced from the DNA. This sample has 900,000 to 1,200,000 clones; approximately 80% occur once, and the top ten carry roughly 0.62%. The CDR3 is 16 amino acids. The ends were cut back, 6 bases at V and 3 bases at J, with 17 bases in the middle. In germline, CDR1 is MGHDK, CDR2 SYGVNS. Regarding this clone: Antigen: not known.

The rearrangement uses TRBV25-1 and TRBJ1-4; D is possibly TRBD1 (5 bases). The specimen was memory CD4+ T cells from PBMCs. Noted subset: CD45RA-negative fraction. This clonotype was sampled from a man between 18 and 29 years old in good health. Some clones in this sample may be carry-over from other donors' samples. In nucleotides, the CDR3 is TGTGCCAGCAGCGCCTCCTTCGGGGGATCTAATGAAAAACTGTTTTTT. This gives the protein CASSASFGGSNEKLFF.